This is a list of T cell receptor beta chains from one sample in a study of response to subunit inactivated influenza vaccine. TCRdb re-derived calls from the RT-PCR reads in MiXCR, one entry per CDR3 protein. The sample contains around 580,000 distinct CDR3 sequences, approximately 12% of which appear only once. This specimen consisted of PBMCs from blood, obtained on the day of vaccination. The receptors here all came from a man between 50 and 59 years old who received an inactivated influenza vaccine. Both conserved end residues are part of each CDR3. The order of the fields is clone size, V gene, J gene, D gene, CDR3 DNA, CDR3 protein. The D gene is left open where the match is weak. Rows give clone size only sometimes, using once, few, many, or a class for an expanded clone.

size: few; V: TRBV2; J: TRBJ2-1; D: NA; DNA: TGTGCCAGCATGACGGGAAGCTCCTACAATGAGCAGTTCTTC; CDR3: CASMTGSSYNEQFF
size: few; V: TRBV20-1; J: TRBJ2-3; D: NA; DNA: TGCAGTGCCCCGAAGGGGTCGGTGAGCACAGATACGCAGTATTTT; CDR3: CSAPKGSVSTDTQYF
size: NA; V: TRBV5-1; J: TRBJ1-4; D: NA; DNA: TGCGCCAGCAGCTTGAACGGACCCCCTCTGGCAGATGAAAAACTGTTTTTT; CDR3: CASSLNGPPLADEKLFF
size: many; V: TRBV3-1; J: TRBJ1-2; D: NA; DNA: TGTGCCAGCAGCCCGCTAGCTAACTATGGCTACACCTTC; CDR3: CASSPLANYGYTF
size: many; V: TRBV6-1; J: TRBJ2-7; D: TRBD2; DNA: TGTGCCAGCAGCCCGACTAGCGGGAGGTCTTACGAGCAGTACTTC; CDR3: CASSPTSGRSYEQYF
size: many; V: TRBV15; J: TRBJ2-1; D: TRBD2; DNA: TGTGCCACCAGCAGAGTGCGGGGGTGGACGGCTGAGCAGTTCTTC; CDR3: CATSRVRGWTAEQFF
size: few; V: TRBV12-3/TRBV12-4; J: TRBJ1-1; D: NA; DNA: TGTGCCAGCAGTCTCTTACACCTGAACACTGAAGCTTTCTTT; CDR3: CASSLLHLNTEAFF
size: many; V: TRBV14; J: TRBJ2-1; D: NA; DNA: TGTGCCAGCAGCCTAGGACGGAGAGGGGGCAATGAGCAGTTCTTC; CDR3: CASSLGRRGGNEQFF
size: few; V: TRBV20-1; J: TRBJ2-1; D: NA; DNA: TGCAGTGCTAGAGATAGGGGGGGTCCTTCCTACAATGAGCAGTTCTTC; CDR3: CSARDRGGPSYNEQFF
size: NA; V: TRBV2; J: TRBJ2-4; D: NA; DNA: TGTGCCAGCAGTGAAGCGCGAGACATTCAGTACTTC; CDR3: CASSEARDIQYF
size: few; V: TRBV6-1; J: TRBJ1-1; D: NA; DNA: TGTGCCAGCAGTGAAAGTGGTGAAGCTTTCTTT; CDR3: CASSESGEAFF
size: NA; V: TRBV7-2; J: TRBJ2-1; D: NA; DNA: TGTGCCAGCAGCGTCTCGGGGAGATCCTACAATGAGCAGTTCTTC; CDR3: CASSVSGRSYNEQFF
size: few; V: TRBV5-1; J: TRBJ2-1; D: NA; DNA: TGCGCCAGCAGTTTCTTTCCCGGGACAGAGCAGTTCTTC; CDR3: CASSFFPGTEQFF
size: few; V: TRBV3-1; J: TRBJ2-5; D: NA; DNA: TGTGCTACACGCGGGGCCGGAGTTACCCAGTACTTC; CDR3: CATRGAGVTQYF
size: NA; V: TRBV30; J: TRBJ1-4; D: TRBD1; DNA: TGTGCCTGGGCCCAAGGGACAGGACCTAATGAAAAACTGTTTTTT; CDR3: CAWAQGTGPNEKLFF
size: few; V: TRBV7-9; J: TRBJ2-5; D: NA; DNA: TGTGCCAGCAGCTCCCCCGGGACGACGGTAGAGACCCAGTACTTC; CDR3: CASSSPGTTVETQYF
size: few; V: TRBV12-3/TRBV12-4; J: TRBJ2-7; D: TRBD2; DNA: TGTGCCAGCAGCTCATCCGCTAGCGGGGGGAGCTCCTACGAGCAGTACTTC; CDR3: CASSSSASGGSSYEQYF
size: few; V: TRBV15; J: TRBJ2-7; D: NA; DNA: TGTGCCACCAGCAGAGGTTGGGACTCTACCTACGAGCAGTACTTC; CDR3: CATSRGWDSTYEQYF
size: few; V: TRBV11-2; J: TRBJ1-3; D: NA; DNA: TGTGCCAGCAGCCCCCCGAGGAGCGCCCCTGGAAACACCATATATTTT; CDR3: CASSPPRSAPGNTIYF
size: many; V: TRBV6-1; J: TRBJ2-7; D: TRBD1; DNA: TGTGCCAGCAGAACCTGGGACAGGGAGTACGAGCAGTACTTC; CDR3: CASRTWDREYEQYF
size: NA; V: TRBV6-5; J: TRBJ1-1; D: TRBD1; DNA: TGTGCCAGCAGTTCCCAACAGGGGATGAACACTGAAGCTTTCTTT; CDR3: CASSSQQGMNTEAFF
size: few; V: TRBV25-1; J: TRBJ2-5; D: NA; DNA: TGTGCCAGTCAGGGTTTGCTAGAGACCCAGTACTTC; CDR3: CASQGLLETQYF
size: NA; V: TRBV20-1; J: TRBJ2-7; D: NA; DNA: TGCAGTGCTGGGAGAAGCACATGGGGACCACTCTCCTACGAGCAGTACTTC; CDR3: CSAGRSTWGPLSYEQYF
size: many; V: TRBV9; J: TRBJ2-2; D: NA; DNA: TGTGCCAGCAGCGGGGGGGGGCTTAACACCGGGGAGCTGTTTTTT; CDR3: CASSGGGLNTGELFF
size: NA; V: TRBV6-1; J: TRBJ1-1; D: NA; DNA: TGTGCCAGCAGTGAAGGGGCTCTTGATGCTTTCTTT; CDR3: CASSEGALDAFF
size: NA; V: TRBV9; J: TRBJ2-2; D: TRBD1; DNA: TGTGCCAGCAGCGTCACAGGGGGCACCGGGGAGCTGTTTTTT; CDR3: CASSVTGGTGELFF
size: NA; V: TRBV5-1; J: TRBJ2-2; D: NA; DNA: TGCGCCAGCACCCGAGAGTCCCCGGGCACCGGGGAGCTGTTTTTT; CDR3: CASTRESPGTGELFF
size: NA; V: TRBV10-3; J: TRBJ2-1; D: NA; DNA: TGTGCCATCAGTGAACCGCGCAACAATGAGCAGTTCTTC; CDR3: CAISEPRNNEQFF
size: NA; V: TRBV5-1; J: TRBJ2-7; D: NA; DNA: TGCGCCAGCAGCTCTAGGGTATCCCACGAGCAGTACTTC; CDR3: CASSSRVSHEQYF
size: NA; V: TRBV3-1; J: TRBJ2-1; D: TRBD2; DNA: TGTGCCAGCAGCCAGTCTAGCGGGAGCCATGAGCAGTTCTTC; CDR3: CASSQSSGSHEQFF
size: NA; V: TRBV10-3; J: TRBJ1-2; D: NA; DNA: TGTGCCATCAGGCAGTCCACAGGGATAAATGGCTACACCTTC; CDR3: CAIRQSTGINGYTF
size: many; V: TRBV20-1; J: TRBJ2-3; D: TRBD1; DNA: TGCAGTGCTAGTCGAGGGGGCCCAGATACGCAGTATTTT; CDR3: CSASRGGPDTQYF
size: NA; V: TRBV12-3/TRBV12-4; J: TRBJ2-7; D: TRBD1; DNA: TGTGCCAGCAGTTTAGGGGACAGGGCATGGGAGCAGTACTTC; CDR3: CASSLGDRAWEQYF
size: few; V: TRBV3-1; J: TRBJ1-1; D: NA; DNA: TGTGCCAGCAGCCAAGGTTTGGGCAGGGCGGGCACTGAAGCTTTCTTT; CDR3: CASSQGLGRAGTEAFF
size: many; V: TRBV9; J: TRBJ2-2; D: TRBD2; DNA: TGTGCCAGCAGCACAAGCCTCGGACTAGCGGCTAACACCGGGGAGCTGTTTTTT; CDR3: CASSTSLGLAANTGELFF
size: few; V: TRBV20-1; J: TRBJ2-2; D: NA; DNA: TGCAGTGCTAGAGGGAGGGAGGCCGGGGAGCTGTTTTTT; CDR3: CSARGREAGELFF
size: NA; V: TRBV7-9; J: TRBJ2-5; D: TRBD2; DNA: TGTGCCAGCAGCTTGGGGTCTAGCGGGCAAGAGACCCAGTACTTC; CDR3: CASSLGSSGQETQYF
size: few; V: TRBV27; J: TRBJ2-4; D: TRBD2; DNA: TGTGCCAGCAGTCCGCTGACTAGCGGGCTACTTCAGTACTTC; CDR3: CASSPLTSGLLQYF
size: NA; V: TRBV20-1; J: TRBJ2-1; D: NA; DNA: TGCAGTGCAGAACGGCTACGGGGTGACAATGAGCAGTTCTTC; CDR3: CSAERLRGDNEQFF
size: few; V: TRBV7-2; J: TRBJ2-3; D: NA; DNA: TGTGCCAGCAGCTTTCAGACTGGACGGGGCACAGATACGCAGTATTTT; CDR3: CASSFQTGRGTDTQYF
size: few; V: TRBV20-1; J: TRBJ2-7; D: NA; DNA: TGCAGTGCTGGGAGCTACGAGCAGTACTTC; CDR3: CSAGSYEQYF
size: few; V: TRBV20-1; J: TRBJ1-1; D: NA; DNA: TGCAGTGCTAAGACGGGGCAGGGGCAGACTGAAGCTTTCTTT; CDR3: CSAKTGQGQTEAFF
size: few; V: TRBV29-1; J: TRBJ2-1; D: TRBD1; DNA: TGCAGCGTTGAAGGGACAGGTTCCTACAATGAGCAGTTCTTC; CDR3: CSVEGTGSYNEQFF
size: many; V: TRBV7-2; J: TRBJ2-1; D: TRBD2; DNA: TGTGCCAGCACCTCGAGGACTAGACACAATGAGCAGTTCTTC; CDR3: CASTSRTRHNEQFF
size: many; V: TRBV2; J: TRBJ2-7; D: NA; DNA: TGTGCCAGCAGCGCCGACAGTTTCAACGAGCAGTACTTC; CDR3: CASSADSFNEQYF
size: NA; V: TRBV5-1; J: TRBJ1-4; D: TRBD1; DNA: TGCGCCAGCAGCCTGACAGGGCCGCCTAATGAAAAACTGTTTTTT; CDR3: CASSLTGPPNEKLFF
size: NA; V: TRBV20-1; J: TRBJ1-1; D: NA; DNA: TGCAGTGCTAGTTTAGGGGTGAACACTGAAGCTTTCTTT; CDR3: CSASLGVNTEAFF
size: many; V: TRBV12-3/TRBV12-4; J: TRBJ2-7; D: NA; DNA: TGTGCCAGCAGTGCCAGGGGCGGTACCTACGAGCAGTACTTC; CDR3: CASSARGGTYEQYF
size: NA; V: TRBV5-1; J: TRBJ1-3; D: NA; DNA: TGCGCCAGCAGCTATGGGGTCTCTGGAAACACCATATATTTT; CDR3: CASSYGVSGNTIYF
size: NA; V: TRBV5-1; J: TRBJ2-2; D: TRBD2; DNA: TGCGCCAGCAGCGGGGGACTAGCGAGTCTGAACACCGGGGAGCTGTTTTTT; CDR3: CASSGGLASLNTGELFF
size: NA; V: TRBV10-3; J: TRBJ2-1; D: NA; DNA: TGTGCCATCAGTGAGTCGGGCTACCTAGTCAGGCCCGGGGGTGAGCAGTTCTTC; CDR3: CAISESGYLVRPGGEQFF
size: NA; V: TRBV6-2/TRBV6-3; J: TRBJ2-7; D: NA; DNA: TGTGCCAGCAGTCCCGACCAGGTTTCCTACGAGCAGTACTTC; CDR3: CASSPDQVSYEQYF
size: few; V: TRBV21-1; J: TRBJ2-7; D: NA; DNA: TGTGCCAGCAGCACTTTGGACAGGGAGGTTGCCTACGAGCAGTACTTC; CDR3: CASSTLDREVAYEQYF
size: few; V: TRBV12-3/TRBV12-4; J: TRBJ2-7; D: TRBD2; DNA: TGTGCCAGCAGTTTAGATAATAGCGGGAGCTCCTACGAGCAGTACTTC; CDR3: CASSLDNSGSSYEQYF
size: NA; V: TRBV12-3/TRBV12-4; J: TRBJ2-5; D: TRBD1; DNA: TGTGCCCTCTGTTCAGCCCGGGGGACAGGATATGGCGGTCCGGAGACCCAGTACTTC; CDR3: CALCSARGTGYGGPETQYF
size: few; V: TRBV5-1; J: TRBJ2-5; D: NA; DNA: TGCGCCAGCAGCTTTGATCTGGGGCAAGAGACCCAGTACTTC; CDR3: CASSFDLGQETQYF
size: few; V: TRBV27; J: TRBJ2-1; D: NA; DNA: TGTGCCAGCAGTTTATCGTCAGCCCCCTACAATGAGCAGTTCTTC; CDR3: CASSLSSAPYNEQFF
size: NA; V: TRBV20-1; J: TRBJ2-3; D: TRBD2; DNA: TGCAGTGCAACCAATGGACTAGCGGGAGGCAGTTTCAGTGGAGATACGCAGTATTTT; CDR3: CSATNGLAGGSFSGDTQYF
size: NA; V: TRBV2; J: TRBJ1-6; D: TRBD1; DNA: TGTGCCAGCAGACGACAGGGAAACAATTCACCCCTCCACTTT; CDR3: CASRRQGNNSPLHF